This entry features one TCR beta chain sequence. This sample was taken from a study of blood T cell repertoires in COVID-19. As for the study in general: The United States, Italy and Spain were the sources of the acute and convalescent COVID-19 samples. T cells, B-cell-depleted T cells, or PBMCs supplied cDNA or gDNA.

CDR1 is LGHNA and CDR2 is YNFKEQ in the germline V gene. The V and J ends lost 4 bases and 1 base, in that order; junction bases with no gene match: 5. This CDR3 region has 15 residues. Clones were read by immunoSEQ multiplex PCR, and TCRdb kept only the in-frame ones, dropping some. The repertoire holds roughly 150,000 clones, with 78% as singletons. Sample: peripheral blood. The chain links TRBV4-2 to TRBJ1-1; TRBD1 agrees at 8 bases. The origin of this receptor is a woman of 80 years or more with acute or convalescent COVID-19. As DNA, the CDR3 is TGTGCCAGCAGCCCCCCAGGGACAGGGAACACTGAAGCTTTCTTT. Protein product: CASSPPGTGNTEAFF.